Below, 3 T cell receptor beta chains from the same sample are listed, as sequenced in a study of CD8+CD57+ T cells in acquired aplastic anemia. The patients chosen for sequencing had shown expansion of CD8+CD57+ cells (detected by flow cytometry). Genomic DNA, the template, was used for profiling of the TCR beta VDJ and CDR3. TCRdb reanalysed the reads using MiXCR and keeps one entry per CDR3 protein. The table includes 150,000 to 200,000 distinct CDR3 sequences, around 50% detected once. Sequencing used sorted CD4+, CD8+, or CD8+CD57+ T cells (not recorded which) from PBMCs. These receptors were taken from a human donor with aplastic anemia.

The chain has TRBV29-1 and TRBJ1-6; TRBD1 aligns across 9 bases. CDR1 and CDR2 from the germline V gene are SQVTM and ANQGSEA. The J segment lost 10 bases and the V segment lost 3 bases, leaving 10 bases of the junction unmatched. This CDR3 comprises 15 residues. CDR3 in amino acids: CSVDCTGGLRSPLHF. CDR3 coding DNA: TGCAGCGTTGACTGCACAGGGGGCTTAAGGTCACCCCTCCACTTT. Looking up the rest from reference TRBV29-1 and TRBJ1-6 gives the full variable domain: SAVISQKPSRDICQRGTSLTIQCQVDSQVTMMFWYRQQPGQSLTLIATANQGSEATYESGFVIDKFPISRPNLTFSTLTVSNMSPEDSSIYLCSVDCTGGLRSPLHFGNGTRLTVT.

This chain uses TRBV29-1 with TRBJ2-7, with D maybe TRBD1 (6 bases). V was trimmed by 5 bases and J by 6 bases, leaving 26 bases between them. This CDR3 spans 16 amino acids. Germline V lookup: CDR1 SQVTM, CDR2 ANQGSEA. In DNA form, the CDR3 reads TGCAGCGTTATCCGTTCGACAGGCGTAGGCTCTAGCGAGCAGTACTTC. It codes for CSVIRSTGVGSSEQYF.

The CDR3: CASRTVKTGYEQYF. CDR3 sequence (DNA): TGTGCCAGCAGGACAGTAAAAACAGGGTACGAGCAGTACTTC. The V call is TRBV2, the J call TRBJ2-7; TRBD1 is a possible D gene (6 bases). The germline gives CDR1 SNHLY, CDR2 FYNNEI. The CDR3 covers 14 residues. The V and J ends lost 6 bases and 4 bases respectively, with 16 bases between them.